The T cell receptor (beta chain) under discussion was sequenced for a study of blood T cell repertoires in COVID-19. Study at large: Material from acute and convalescent COVID-19 was sourced from the United States, Italy and Spain.

Original analysis: Reference gene primers were amplified, and this amplification served to estimate nucleated cell counts. Measured with immunoSEQ multiplex PCR; TCRdb has only the in-frame clones, and not every one. That table supplies the V and J calls and clone size; D and trimming were determined from the DNA. The sample lists under 300,000 clones; around four fifths were seen once. This CDR3 is 15 amino acids long. The J segment lost 4 bases and the V segment lost 2 bases, leaving 7 bases of the junction unmatched. Germline V CDR1 and CDR2: SGHDT, YYEEEE. A single count supports this clone. The sequenced sample consisted of peripheral blood. The clonotype originates from a man aged 60 to 75 who had recovered from COVID-19. The chain uses TRBV5-6 and TRBJ2-5; 8 bases align to TRBD2. Written as DNA, the CDR3 is TGTGCCAGCAGCTTATCGGGAGGGCCGGGAGAGACCCAGTACTTC. Translation gives CASSLSGGPGETQYF.